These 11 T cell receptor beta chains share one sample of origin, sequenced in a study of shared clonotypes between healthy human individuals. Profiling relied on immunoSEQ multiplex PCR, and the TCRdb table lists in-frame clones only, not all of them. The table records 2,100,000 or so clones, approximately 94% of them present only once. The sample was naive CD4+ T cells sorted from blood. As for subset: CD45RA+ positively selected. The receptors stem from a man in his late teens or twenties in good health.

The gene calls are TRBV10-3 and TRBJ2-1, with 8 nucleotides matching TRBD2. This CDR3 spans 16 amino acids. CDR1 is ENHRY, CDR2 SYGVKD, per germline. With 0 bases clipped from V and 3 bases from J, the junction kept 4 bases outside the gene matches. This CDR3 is CAISESSGVNYNEQFF. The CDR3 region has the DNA TGTGCCATCAGTGAGTCTAGCGGGGTAAACTACAATGAGCAGTTCTTC.

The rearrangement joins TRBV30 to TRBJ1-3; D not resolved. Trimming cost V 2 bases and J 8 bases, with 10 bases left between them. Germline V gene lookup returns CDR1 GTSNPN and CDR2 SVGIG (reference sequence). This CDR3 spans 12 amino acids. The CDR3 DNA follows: TGTGCCTGGAGTTTCTCGGAGGACACCATATATTTT. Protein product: CAWSFSEDTIYF.

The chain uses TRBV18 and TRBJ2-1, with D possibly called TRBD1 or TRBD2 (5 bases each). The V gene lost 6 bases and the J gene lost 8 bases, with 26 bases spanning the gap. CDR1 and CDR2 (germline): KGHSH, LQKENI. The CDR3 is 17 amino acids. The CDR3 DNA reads TGTGCCAGCTCTTCTGAGGGGCCCGCCGTTGCAGGCGATGAGCAGTTCTTC. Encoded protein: CASSSEGPAVAGDEQFF.

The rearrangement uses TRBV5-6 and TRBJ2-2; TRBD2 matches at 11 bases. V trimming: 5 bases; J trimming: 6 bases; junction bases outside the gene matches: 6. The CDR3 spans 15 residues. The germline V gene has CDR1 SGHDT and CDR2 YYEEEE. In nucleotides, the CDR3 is TGTGCCAGCAGACTTAGCGGGGGGGCCCCCGGGGAGCTGTTTTTT. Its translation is CASRLSGGAPGELFF.

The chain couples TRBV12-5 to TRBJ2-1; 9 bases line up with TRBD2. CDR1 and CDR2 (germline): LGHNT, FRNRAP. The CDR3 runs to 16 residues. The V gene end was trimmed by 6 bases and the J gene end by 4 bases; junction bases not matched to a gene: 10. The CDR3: CASGPPLAGEYNEQFF. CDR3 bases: TGTGCTAGTGGGCCGCCTTTAGCGGGAGAGTACAATGAGCAGTTCTTC.

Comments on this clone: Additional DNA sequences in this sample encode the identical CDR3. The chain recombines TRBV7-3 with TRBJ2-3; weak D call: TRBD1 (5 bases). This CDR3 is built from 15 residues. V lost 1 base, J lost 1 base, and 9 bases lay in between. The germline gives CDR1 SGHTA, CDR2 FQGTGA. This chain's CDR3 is CASSLRGRGTDTQYF. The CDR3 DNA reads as TGTGCCAGCAGCTTAAGGGGCAGGGGCACAGATACGCAGTATTTT.

The CDR3 bases are TGTGCCAGCAGCTGGGGACAAGGGGGTGGTGGCTACACCTTC. Translation: CASSWGQGGGGYTF. This rearrangement joins TRBV27 to TRBJ1-2, with D perhaps matching TRBD1 (6 bases). Between the trimmed V and J ends, which lost 6 bases and 7 bases, there was a span of 18 bases. CDR1 MNHEY and CDR2 SMNVEV come from the germline V gene (reference sequence). This CDR3 is built from 14 residues.

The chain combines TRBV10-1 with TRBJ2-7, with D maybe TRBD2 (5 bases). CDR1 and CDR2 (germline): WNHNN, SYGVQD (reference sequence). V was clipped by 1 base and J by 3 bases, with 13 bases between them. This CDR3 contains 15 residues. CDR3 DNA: TGCGCCAGCAGTGAGTTTACTAGGAGCGGCTACGAGCAGTACTTC. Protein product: CASSEFTRSGYEQYF.

CDR3 sequence reads: CATSRQRWEQFF. The CDR3 region has the DNA TGTGCCACCAGCAGACAACGGTGGGAGCAGTTCTTC. V gene TRBV15 combines with J gene TRBJ2-1, with unresolved D. The germline V and J ends were trimmed by 2 bases and 10 bases, with 9 bases remaining between them. This CDR3 is built from 12 residues. Germline CDR1 is LNHNV and CDR2 is YYDKDF (reference sequence).

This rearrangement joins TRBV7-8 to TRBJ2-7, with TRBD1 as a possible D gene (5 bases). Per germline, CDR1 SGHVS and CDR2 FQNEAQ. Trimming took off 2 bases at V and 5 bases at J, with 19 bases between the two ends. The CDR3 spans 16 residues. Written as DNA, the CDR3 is TGTGCCAGCAGCTTACAGGGAAAAGCAAGTAAGAACGAGCAGTACTTC. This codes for CASSLQGKASKNEQYF.

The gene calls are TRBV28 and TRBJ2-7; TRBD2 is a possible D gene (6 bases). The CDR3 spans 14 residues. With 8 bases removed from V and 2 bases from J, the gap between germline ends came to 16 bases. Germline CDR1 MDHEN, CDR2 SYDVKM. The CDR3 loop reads CASHQGGEAYEQYF. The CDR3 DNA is TGTGCCAGCCATCAGGGAGGCGAGGCCTACGAGCAGTACTTC.